The T cell receptor (beta chain) under discussion was sequenced for a study of blood T cells in healthy people across ages. A note on this clonotype: What it recognizes is unknown. A much larger clone differs by one base, so this may be a read error.

Study-level points and caveats: The diversity estimates, figures obtained from one million T cells, were considered underestimates. Compared with aged donors, long-lived donors showed fewer expanded clones, suggesting selection. Because sorting was not performed, PBMCs prevented conclusive naive versus antigen-experienced comparison. Possibly, changes in expanded clonotypes were confounded because donor CMV status was unknown.

A second PCR, run for roughly 7 to 12 cycles, used a sample-barcoded 5' primer plus a J-beta primer mix. TCRdb passed the 5' RACE reads through MiXCR, listing each CDR3 protein once. The sample records 750,000 to 950,000 distinct CDR3 sequences, about 55% being singletons. Sequencing was done on a sample of blood. The TCR originated in a man at least 80 years old in good health.

The CDR3 nucleotides are TGCAGCGTTAAACAGCAAGAGGCCCAGTACTTC. It is translated as CSVKQQEAQYF. The chain couples TRBV29-1 to TRBJ2-5; D unresolved. The CDR3 spans 11 residues. Germline-derived CDR1 and CDR2 are SQVTM and ANQGSEA.